This note documents a single T cell receptor beta chain sequence. There are a few counts of this clonotype. Its antigen remains undetermined. It has no much larger one-base neighbor in the sample; base qualities were not kept. To prepare the library, 5' RACE was applied. Sequencing took place on a NextSeq 500. In the TCR library protocol, unique molecular identifiers were attached to individual cDNA molecules to correct for PCR bias and sequencing error. Sequencing covered both TCR alpha and beta chains, and within each sample the abundances of alpha and beta sequences were tightly co-correlated. The paper's processing steps were these. Decombinator V4 was used to annotate the V gene, J gene and CDR3 of the TCR sequences. TCRs were defined as expanded if a significant change between any two time points was detected under a Poisson model with p below 0.0001. Abundances of TCRs were expressed as counts per million after normalisation to the total number of TCRs sequenced in each sample. MAIT TCRs were defined by TRAV1-2 paired with TRAJ12, TRAJ20 or TRAJ33, and iNKT TCRs by TRAV10 paired with TRAJ18. VDJdb, accessed 1 November 2021, was searched for CMV, EBV and SARS-CoV-2 annotated TCRs, excluding TCRs annotated for multiple antigens. Using fastp trimming at Q25 and MiXCR clonotype assembly, TCRdb reanalyzed the public sequencing data and kept in-frame beta chains. Each entry is one CDR3 protein sequence, shown with its most common DNA and genes. These V and J calls originate from TCRdb's pipeline instead of the authors' own analysis. This sample lists some 40,000 distinct CDR3 sequences; roughly 5% were detected once. 6% to 7% of the sample lies in the top ten.

Sequences SGHAT (CDR1) and FQNNGV (CDR2) are obtained from the germline V gene. From cysteine to phenylalanine, the CDR3 is 13 amino acids long. Of all the DNA, just the CDR3 is kept, 39 bases in frame from base 1. The germline V end is reduced by 6 bases and the J end by 8 bases; junction bases left unmatched: 8. A case-control design nested within a healthcare worker cohort in London, UK, was used, with weekly nasopharyngeal swab PCR tests and blood sampling performed. Healthcare workers were enrolled in the week of the UK lockdown, from 23 to 31 March 2020, and were followed every week for up to roughly 16 weeks. These data come from a study of early T cells in non-severe SARS-CoV-2 infection (dated by TCRdb to the early 2020s). In terms of the full investigation: Because TCR sequencing relied on bulk RNA taken from unsorted whole blood, pairing of alpha and beta chains was not possible. Overall study results and their limits: VDJdb matching was skewed toward anti-spike CD8 responses and likely underestimated virus-specific expansions by missing private and CD4 specificities.

The TCR originated in an adult who was a healthcare worker with PCR-confirmed SARS-CoV-2 infection or an uninfected control (not recorded which). The V and J segments used are TRBV11-2 and TRBJ1-2, with TRBD1 matching 8 junction bases. The starting material was whole blood, obtained at baseline. In nucleotide form, the sequence is TGTGCCAGCAGAGAGGACAGGGTTACAGGCTACACCTTC. It codes for CASREDRVTGYTF. Supplemented by the reference TRBV11-2 and TRBJ1-2 proteins around the CDR3, the complete variable domain is EAGVAQSPRYKIIEKRQSVAFWCNPISGHATLYWYQQILGQGPKLLIQFQNNGVVDDSQLPKDRFSAERLKGVDSTLKIQPAKLEDSAVYLCASREDRVTGYTFGSGTRLTVV.